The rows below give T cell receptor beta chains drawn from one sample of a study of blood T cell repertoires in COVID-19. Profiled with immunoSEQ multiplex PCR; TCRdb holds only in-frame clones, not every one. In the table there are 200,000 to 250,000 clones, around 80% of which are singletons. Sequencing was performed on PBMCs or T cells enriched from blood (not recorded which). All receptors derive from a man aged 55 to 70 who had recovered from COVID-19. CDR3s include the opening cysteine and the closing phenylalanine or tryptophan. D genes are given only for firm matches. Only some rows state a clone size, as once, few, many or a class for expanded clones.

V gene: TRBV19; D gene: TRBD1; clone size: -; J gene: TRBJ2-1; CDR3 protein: CASSSNRGGYNEQFF; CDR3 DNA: TGTGCCAGTAGTAGCAACAGGGGCGGCTACAATGAGCAGTTCTTC
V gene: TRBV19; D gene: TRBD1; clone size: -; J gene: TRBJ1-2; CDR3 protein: CASRDPAGTGRYYGYTF; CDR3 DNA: TGTGCCAGTCGCGACCCGGCGGGGACAGGGCGTTACTATGGCTACACCTTC
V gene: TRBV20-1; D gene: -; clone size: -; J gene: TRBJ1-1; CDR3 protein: CSAFLNTEAFF; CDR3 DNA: TGCAGTGCCTTTCTGAACACTGAAGCTTTCTTT
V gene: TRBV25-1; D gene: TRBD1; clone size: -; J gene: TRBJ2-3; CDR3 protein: CASIGDRGVTDTQYF; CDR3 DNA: TGTGCCAGCATTGGAGACAGGGGTGTCACAGATACGCAGTATTTT
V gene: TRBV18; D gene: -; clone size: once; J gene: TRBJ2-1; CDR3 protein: CASSLTNAEQFF; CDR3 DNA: TGTGCCAGCTCCCTAACTAACGCCGAGCAGTTCTTC
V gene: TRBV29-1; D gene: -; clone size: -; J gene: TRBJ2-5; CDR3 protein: CSVESGAQETQYF; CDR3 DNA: TGCAGCGTTGAATCTGGGGCCCAAGAGACCCAGTACTTC
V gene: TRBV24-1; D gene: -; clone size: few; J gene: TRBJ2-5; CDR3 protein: CATSDLSRGDQETQYF; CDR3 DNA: TGTGCCACCAGTGATTTGAGCAGGGGGGATCAAGAGACCCAGTACTTC
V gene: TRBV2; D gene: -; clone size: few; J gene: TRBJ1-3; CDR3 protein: CASSRREPGNTIYF; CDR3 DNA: TGTGCCAGCAGTCGAAGGGAGCCTGGAAACACCATATATTTT
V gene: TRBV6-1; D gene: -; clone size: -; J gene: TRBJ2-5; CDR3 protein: CASSEGDNKETQYF; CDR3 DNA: TGTGCCAGCAGTGAGGGGGACAACAAAGAGACCCAGTACTTC
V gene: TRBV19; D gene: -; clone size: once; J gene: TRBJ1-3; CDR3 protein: CASSRQRNSGNTIYF; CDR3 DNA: TGTGCCAGTAGTAGACAGCGAAACTCTGGAAACACCATATATTTT
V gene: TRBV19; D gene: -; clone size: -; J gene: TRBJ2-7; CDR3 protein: CASSLGRGRLYEQYF; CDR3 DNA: TGTGCCAGTAGTCTGGGGCGGGGTCGCCTCTACGAGCAGTACTTC
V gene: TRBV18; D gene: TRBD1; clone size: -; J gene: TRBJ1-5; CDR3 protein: CASSLLQGDSNQPQHF; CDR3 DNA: TGTGCCAGCTCACTGCTTCAGGGGGATAGCAATCAGCCCCAGCATTTT
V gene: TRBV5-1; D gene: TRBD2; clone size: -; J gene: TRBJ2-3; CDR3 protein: CASSPFDSGGDTDTQYF; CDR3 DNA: TGCGCCAGCAGCCCCTTCGATAGCGGGGGGGATACAGATACGCAGTATTTT
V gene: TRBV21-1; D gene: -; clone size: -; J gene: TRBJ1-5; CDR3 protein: CASSKGDRVRHNQPQHF; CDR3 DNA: TGTGCCAGCAGCAAAGGGGACAGGGTACGCCACAATCAGCCCCAGCATTTT
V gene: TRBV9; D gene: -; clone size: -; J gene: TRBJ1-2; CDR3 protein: CASSGSVSYGYTF; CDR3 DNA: TGTGCCAGCAGCGGCTCAGTGTCCTATGGCTACACCTTC
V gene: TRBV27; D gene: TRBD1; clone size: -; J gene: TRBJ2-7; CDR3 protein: CASTLRRPGGYEQYF; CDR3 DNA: TGTGCCAGCACCCTCCGGCGGCCAGGGGGCTACGAGCAGTACTTC
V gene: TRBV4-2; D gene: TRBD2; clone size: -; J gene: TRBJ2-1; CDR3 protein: CASSQYSGLAGDNEQFF; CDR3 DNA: TGTGCCAGCAGCCAATACTCCGGACTAGCGGGGGACAATGAGCAGTTCTTC
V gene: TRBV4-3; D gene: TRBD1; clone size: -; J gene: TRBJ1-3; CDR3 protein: CASSQGEGQGNTIYF; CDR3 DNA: TGCGCCAGCAGCCAAGGAGAGGGACAGGGAAACACCATATATTTT
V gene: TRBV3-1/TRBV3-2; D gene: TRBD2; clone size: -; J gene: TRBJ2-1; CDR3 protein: CASSQAGGHNEQFF; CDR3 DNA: TGTGCCAGCAGCCAAGCGGGGGGGCACAATGAGCAGTTCTTC
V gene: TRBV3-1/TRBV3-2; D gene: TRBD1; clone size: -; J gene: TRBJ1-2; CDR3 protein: CASSLDRTYGYTF; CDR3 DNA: TGTGCCAGCAGCCTGGACAGGACCTATGGCTACACCTTC
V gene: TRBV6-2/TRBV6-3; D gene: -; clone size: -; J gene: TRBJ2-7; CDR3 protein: CASSYQVSRYEQYF; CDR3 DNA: TGTGCCAGCAGTTACCAGGTGTCAAGGTACGAGCAGTACTTC
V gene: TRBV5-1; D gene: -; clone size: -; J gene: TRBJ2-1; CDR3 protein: CASTIDTGSYNEQFF; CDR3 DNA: TGCGCCAGCACAATCGATACGGGGTCCTACAATGAGCAGTTCTTC
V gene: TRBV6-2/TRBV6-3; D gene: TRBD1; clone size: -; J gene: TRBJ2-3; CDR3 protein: CASSPDRVLRYRDTQYF; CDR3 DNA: TGTGCCAGCAGCCCTGACAGGGTGTTACGGTACAGGGATACGCAGTATTTT
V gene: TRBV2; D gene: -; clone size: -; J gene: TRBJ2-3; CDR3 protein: CASKVGASTDTQYF; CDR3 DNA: TGTGCCAGCAAGGTGGGGGCGAGCACAGATACGCAGTATTTT
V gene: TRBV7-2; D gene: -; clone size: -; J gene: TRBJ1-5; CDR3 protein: CASSLVAGEHQPQHF; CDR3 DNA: TGTGCCAGCAGCTTAGTTGCAGGGGAACATCAGCCCCAGCATTTT
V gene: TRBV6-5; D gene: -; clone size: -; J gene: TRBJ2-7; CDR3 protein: CASSYGQGKNEQYF; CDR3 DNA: TGTGCCAGCAGTTACGGGCAGGGGAAGAACGAGCAGTACTTC
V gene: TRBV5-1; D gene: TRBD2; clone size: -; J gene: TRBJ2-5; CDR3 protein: CASSLTGGGTQETQYF; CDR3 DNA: TGCGCCAGCAGCTTGACGGGAGGGGGAACCCAAGAGACCCAGTACTTC
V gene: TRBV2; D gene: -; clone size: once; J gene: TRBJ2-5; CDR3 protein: CASNPDRNQETQYF; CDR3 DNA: TGTGCCAGCAACCCTGACAGAAACCAAGAGACCCAGTACTTC
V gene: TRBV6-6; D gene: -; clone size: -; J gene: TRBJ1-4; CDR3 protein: CASARKEKLFF; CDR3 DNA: TGTGCCAGCGCGAGGAAGGAAAAACTGTTTTTT
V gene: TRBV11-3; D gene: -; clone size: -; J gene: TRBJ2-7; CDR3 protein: CASSSNAWGLEQYF; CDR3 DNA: TGTGCCAGCAGCTCCAACGCATGGGGGCTCGAGCAGTACTTC
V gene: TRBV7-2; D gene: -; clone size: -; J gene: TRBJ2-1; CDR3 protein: CASSITSYNEQFF; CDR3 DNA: TGTGCCAGCAGCATCACTAGCTACAATGAGCAGTTCTTC
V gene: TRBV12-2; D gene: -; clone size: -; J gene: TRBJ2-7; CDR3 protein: CASHQNTYEQYF; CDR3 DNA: TGTGCAAGCCACCAGAACACCTACGAGCAGTACTTC
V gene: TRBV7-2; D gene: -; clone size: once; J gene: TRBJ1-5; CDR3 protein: CASSLDAGGNQPQHF; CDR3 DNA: TGTGCCAGCAGCTTAGACGCAGGGGGCAATCAGCCCCAGCATTTT
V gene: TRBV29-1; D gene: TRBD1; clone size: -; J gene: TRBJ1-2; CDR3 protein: CSVLGGQGAGYTF; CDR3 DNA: TGCAGCGTCTTGGGAGGACAGGGGGCTGGCTACACCTTC
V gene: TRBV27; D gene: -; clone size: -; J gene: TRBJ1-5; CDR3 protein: CASSLSRVQPQHF; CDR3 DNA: TGTGCCAGCAGTTTATCTAGAGTTCAGCCCCAGCATTTT
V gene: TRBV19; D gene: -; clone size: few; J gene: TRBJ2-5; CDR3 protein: CASSIGSTNQETQYF; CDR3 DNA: TGTGCCAGTAGTATAGGGTCAACAAACCAAGAGACCCAGTACTTC
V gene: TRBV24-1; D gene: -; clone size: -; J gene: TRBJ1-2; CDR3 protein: CATSDPAGGYGYTF; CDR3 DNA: TGTGCCACCAGTGACCCAGCGGGTGGCTATGGCTACACCTTC
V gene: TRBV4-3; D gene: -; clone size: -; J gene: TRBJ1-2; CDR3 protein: CASSQEGQGQGYTF; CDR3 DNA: TGCGCCAGCAGCCAAGAGGGGCAGGGACAAGGCTACACCTTC
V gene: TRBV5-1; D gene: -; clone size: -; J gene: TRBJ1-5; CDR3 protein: CASSIDGESNQPQHF; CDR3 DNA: TGCGCCAGCAGCATTGACGGGGAAAGCAATCAGCCCCAGCATTTT
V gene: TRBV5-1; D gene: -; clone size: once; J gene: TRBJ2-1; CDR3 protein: CASSVDQGNEQFF; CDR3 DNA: TGCGCCAGCAGCGTAGATCAGGGCAATGAGCAGTTCTTC
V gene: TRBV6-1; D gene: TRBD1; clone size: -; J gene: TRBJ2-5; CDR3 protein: CASSEDRGYQETQYF; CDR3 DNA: TGTGCCAGCAGTGAAGACAGGGGGTACCAAGAGACCCAGTACTTC
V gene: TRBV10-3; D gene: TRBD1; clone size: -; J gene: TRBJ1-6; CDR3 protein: CAISGQGSYNSPLHF; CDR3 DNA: TGTGCCATCAGTGGACAGGGATCCTATAATTCACCCCTCCACTTT
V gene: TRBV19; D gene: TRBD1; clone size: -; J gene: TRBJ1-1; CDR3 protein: CASSIPAGDRDHEAFF; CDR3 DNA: TGTGCCAGTAGTATTCCGGCCGGGGACAGGGACCATGAAGCTTTCTTT
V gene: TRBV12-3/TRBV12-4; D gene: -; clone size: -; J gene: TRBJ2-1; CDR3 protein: CASRSDREGEQFF; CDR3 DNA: TGTGCCAGCAGGTCGGACAGGGAGGGTGAGCAGTTCTTC